In its sample, the clone carrying this TCR beta chain was seen many times. This entry belongs to a study of T cells after posttransplantation cyclophosphamide. Profiling relied on immunoSEQ multiplex PCR, and the TCRdb table lists in-frame clones only, not all of them. The sample includes around 30,000 clones, none of them occurring once. Trimming cost V 2 bases and J 3 bases, with 7 bases left between them. The CDR3 sequence is 13 residues long. Germline CDR1 is SGHNT and CDR2 is YYREEE (reference sequence). This chain uses TRBV5-4 with TRBJ2-3; possibly TRBD1 for D (6 bases). Sequencing used PBMCs. The clonotype comes from a woman aged 60-75 years in good health, CMV-negative, and a related stem cell transplant donor. The CDR3 is CASSLQGTDTQYF. The CDR3 bases are TGTGCCAGCAGCTTACAGGGAACAGATACGCAGTATTTT.